The clone carrying this T cell receptor beta chain appeared many times. Patients were all untreated before their thyroid surgery. Using MiXCR, TCRdb re-called clones from the PCR reads. This table holds about 45,000 clones, under 4% found once. The sample comes from a study of metastatic and nonmetastatic thyroid tumors. Study-level background: Repertoire comparisons spanned blood and tumor or nodule tissue from malignant and benign thyroid patients.

Germline CDR1 is DFQATT and CDR2 is SNEGSKA (reference sequence). This CDR3 is built from 12 residues. V was trimmed by 2 bases and J by 3 bases, leaving 8 bases between them. The rearrangement uses TRBV20-1 and TRBJ2-7; possible D gene TRBD1, 5 bases. The TCR sequence derives from a female donor with papillary thyroid cancer or a benign thyroid nodule (not recorded which). Some clones in this sample may be carry-over from other donors' samples. The specimen was blood. CDR3 nucleotide sequence: TGCAGTGCTAGAATTGACAGCTACGAGCAGTACTTC. Translating gives CSARIDSYEQYF.